This TCR beta chain was sequenced for a study of blood T cell repertoires in COVID-19. Study context: Both acute and convalescent COVID-19 samples were obtained from the United States, Italy and Spain. Sources were T cells, B-cell-depleted T cells, or PBMCs; the material itself was cDNA or gDNA.

The germline V gene has CDR1 SGDLS and CDR2 YYNGEE. The germline V and J ends were trimmed by 3 bases and 2 bases, with 12 bases remaining between them. This CDR3 region has 14 residues. Enrolled through a virtual design, the participants were between roughly 18 and 90 years of age and came from about two dozen US areas. Original methodology: Amplification of reference gene primers provided the estimated nucleated cell counts. The assay was immunoSEQ multiplex PCR, and TCRdb's table has in-frame clones only and misses some. The V and J calls and clone size are taken from that table; D and trimming were inferred from the DNA. The repertoire holds more than 200,000 clones, with 75% to 85% as singletons.

The source material was PBMCs or T cells enriched from blood (not recorded which). This sequence was found in a woman aged 40 to 49 with acute COVID-19. The chain employs TRBV9 and TRBJ2-7, with a possible D match to TRBD1 (6 bases). The CDR3 region has the DNA TGTGCCAGCAGCGCCGGGACATCTACCTACGAGCAGTACTTC. Translated, it gives CASSAGTSTYEQYF.